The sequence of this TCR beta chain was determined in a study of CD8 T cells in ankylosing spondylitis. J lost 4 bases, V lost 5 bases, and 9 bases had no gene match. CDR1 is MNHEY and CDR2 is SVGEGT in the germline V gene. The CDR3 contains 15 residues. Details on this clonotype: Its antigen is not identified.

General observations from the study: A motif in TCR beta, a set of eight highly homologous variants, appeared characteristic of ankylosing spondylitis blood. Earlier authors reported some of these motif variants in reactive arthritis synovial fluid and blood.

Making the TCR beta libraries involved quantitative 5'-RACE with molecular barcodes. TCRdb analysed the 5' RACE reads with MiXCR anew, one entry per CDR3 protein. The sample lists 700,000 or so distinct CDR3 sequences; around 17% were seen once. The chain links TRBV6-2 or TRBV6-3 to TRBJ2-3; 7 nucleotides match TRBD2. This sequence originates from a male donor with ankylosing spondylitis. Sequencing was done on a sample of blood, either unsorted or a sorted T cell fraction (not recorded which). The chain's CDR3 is CASSRLADGADTQYF. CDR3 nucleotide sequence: TGTGCCAGCAGTAGACTAGCTGATGGTGCAGATACGCAGTATTTT.